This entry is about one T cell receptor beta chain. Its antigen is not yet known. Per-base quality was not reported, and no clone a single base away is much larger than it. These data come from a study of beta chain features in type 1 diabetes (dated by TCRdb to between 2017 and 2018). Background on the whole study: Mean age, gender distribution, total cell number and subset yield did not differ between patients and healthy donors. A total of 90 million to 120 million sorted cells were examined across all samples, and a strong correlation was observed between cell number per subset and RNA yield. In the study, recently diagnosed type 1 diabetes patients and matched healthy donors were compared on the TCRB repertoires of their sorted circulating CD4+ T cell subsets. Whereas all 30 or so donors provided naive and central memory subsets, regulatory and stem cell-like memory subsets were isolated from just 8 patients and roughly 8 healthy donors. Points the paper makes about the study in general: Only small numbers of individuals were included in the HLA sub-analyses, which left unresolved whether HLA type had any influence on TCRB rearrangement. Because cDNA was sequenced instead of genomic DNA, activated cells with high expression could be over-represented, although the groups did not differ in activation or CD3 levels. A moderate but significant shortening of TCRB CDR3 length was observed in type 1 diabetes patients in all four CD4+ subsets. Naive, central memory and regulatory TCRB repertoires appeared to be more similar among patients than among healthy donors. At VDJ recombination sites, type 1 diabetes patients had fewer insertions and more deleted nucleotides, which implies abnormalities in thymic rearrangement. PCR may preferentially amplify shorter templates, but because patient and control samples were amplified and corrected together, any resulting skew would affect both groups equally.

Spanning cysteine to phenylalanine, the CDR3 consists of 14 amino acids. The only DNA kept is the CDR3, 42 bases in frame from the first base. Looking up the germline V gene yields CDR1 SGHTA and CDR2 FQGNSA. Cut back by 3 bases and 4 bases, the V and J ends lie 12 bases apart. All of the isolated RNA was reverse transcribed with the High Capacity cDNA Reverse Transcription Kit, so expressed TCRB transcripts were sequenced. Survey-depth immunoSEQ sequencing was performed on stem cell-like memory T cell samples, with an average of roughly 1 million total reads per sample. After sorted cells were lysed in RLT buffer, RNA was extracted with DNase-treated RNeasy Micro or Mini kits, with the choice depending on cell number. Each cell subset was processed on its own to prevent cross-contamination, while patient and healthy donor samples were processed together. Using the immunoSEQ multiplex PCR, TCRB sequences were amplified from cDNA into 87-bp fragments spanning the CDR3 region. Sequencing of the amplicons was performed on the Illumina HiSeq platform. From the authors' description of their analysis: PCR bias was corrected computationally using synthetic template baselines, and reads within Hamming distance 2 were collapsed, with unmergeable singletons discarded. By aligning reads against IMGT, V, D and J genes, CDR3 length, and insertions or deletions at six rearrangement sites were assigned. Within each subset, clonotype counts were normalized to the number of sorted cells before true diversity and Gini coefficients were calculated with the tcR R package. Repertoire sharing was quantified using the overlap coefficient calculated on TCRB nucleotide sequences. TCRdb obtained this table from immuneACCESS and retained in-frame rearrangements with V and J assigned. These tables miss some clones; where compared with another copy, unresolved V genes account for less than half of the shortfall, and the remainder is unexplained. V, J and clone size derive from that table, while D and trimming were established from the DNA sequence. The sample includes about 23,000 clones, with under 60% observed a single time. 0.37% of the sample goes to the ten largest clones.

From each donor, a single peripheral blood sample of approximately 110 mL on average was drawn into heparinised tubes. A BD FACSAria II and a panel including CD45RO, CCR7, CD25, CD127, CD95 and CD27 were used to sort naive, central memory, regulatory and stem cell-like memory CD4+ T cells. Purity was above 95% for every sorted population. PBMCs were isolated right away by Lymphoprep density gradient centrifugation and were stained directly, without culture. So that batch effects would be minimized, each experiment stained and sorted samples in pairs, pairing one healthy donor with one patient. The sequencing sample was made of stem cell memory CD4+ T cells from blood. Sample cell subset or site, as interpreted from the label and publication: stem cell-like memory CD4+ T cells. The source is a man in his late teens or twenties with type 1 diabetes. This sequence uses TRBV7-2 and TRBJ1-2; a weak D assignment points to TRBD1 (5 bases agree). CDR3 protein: CASSLMTESYGYTF. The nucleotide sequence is TGTGCCAGCAGCTTGATGACAGAGAGCTATGGCTACACCTTC. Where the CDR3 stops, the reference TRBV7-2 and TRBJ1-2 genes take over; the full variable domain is GAGVSQSPSNKVTEKGKDVELRCDPISGHTALYWYRQSLGQGLEFLIYFQGNSAPDKSGLPSDRFSAERTGGSVSTLTIQRTQQEDSAVYLCASSLMTESYGYTFGSGTRLTVV.